This TCR beta chain was identified during a study of TIL therapy for anti-PD-1-resistant metastatic lung cancer. Study context: Median patient age was around 50, ranging about 38-80 years. By whole-exome sequencing, median non-synonymous tumor mutation burden was roughly 1.6 mutations per megabase.

The CDR3 runs 15 residues. V lost 5 bases and J lost 2, with 13 bases in between. The germline V gene encodes CDR1 MDHEN and CDR2 SYDVKM. Sequencing used immunoSEQ v3. The table came from immunoSEQ multiplex PCR; TCRdb's copy has only in-frame clones and leaves some out. The sample gives just under 60,000 clones, roughly 80% of which show up once; about 2% is in the top ten. This clone has a handful of counts. As to time point: pre-treatment sample, taken before nivolumab and TIL therapy. This clonotype was sampled from a person aged 25 to 79 with non-small cell lung cancer. Sequenced material: blood, taken at baseline. The genes are TRBV28 and TRBJ1-5; possibly TRBD1 for D (6 bases). The CDR3 sequence: CASSIIQGGNQPQHF. As DNA, the CDR3 is TGTGCCAGCAGTATCATACAGGGAGGCAATCAGCCCCAGCATTTT.